The clone carrying this T cell receptor beta chain was observed many times. Its antigen is unknown. These data originate in a study of Graves' ophthalmopathy and Graves' hyperthyroidism. The study's findings and limits: Most thyroid clonotypes with frequency above 0.001 were detected in blood too.

Amplified TCR beta CDR3 regions were obtained using RNA transcripts as template. An opening RT-PCR round employed HTBI primers and preceded a second-round multiplex PCR. TCRdb fed the multiplex PCR reads into MiXCR, producing one record per CDR3 protein. The sample holds 150,000 or so distinct CDR3 sequences; 35% to 45% are singletons and the top ten take roughly 8.9%. Sequencing was performed on peripheral blood. This receptor was obtained from a man aged 30 to 45 with Graves' ophthalmopathy.

The CDR3 sequence: CASSWDRVETQYF. For the CDR3, the DNA is TGTGCCAGCAGCTGGGACAGGGTGGAGACCCAGTACTTC. The chain employs TRBV5-6 and TRBJ2-5, with 9 bases aligning to TRBD1. V was pared by 3 bases and J by 5 bases, with 2 bases of the junction left unmatched. This CDR3 is 13 amino acids long. Germline CDR1 reads SGHDT; CDR2 reads YYEEEE.